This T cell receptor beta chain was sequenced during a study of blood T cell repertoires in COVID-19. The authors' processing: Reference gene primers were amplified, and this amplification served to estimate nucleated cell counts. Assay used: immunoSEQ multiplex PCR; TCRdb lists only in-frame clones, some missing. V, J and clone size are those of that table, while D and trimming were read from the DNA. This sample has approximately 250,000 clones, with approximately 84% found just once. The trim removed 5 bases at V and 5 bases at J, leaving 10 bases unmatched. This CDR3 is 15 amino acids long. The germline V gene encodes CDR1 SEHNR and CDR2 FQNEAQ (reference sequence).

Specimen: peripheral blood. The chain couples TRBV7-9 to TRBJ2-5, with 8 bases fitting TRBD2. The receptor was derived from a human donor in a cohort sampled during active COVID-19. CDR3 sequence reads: CASSRTGGAGETQYF. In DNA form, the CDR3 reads TGTGCCAGCAGCCGTACCGGGGGGGCCGGTGAGACCCAGTACTTC. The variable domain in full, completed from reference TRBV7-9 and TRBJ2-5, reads DTGVSQNPRHKITKRGQNVTFRCDPISEHNRLYWYRQTLGQGPEFLTYFQNEAQLEKSRLLSDRFSAERPKGSFSTLEIQRTEQGDSAMYLCASSRTGGAGETQYFGPGTRLLVL.